The 27 T cell receptor beta chains below were found in one sample sequenced in a study of regulatory T cells in long-lasting Graves disease. Investigators prepared the TCR beta libraries by applying iRepertoire HTBI primers and Arm-PCR of CDR3 regions. One entry per CDR3 protein results from TCRdb running MiXCR on the multiplex PCR reads. Of approximately 540,000 distinct CDR3 sequences in the sample, around 13% were seen once. Time point given: newly diagnosed GD, antithyroid drugs for less than 3 months. PBMCs were the source of the RNA used for TCR sequencing. These data were also filed under a second study, of T cells in Graves' hyperthyroidism and ophthalmopathy.

This specimen was peripheral blood mononuclear cells (PBMCs), taken at new diagnosis, from a patient treated with antithyroid drugs. The origin of the receptors is a woman younger than 45 with Graves disease.

This clonotype was seen at least ten times. The rearrangement links TRBV24-1 to TRBJ2-1, with TRBD1 matching over 10 bases. Germline loops: CDR1 KGHDR, CDR2 SFDVKD. This CDR3 has 19 amino acids. The V and J ends lost 3 bases and 7 bases, in that order; junction bases with no gene match: 17. The CDR3 coding sequence is TGTGCCACCAGTGATAGAATAGTGCGGGGACAGGGGCTGGGGAATGAGCAGTTCTTC. It translates to CATSDRIVRGQGLGNEQFF.

This clonotype was counted between two and nine times. V gene TRBV11-2 combines with J gene TRBJ2-3; weak D call: TRBD2 (7 bases). V was cut by 6 bases and J by 4 bases, with 17 bases left in between. The CDR3 runs to 15 residues. Germline lookup yields CDR1 SGHAT and CDR2 FQNNGV. The CDR3 reads CASSWTRGRPDTQYF. CDR3 sequence (DNA): TGTGCCAGCAGTTGGACTAGGGGGAGACCAGATACGCAGTATTTT.

Of note for this clonotype: Given the absence of the conserved phenylalanine or tryptophan at the CDR3 end, a read error is likely. The chain uses TRBV19 and TRBJ1-1; tentative D call: TRBD1 (6 bases). CDR3 length: 11 residues. Germline assignment: CDR1 LNHDA and CDR2 SQIVND (reference sequence). The CDR3 DNA reads TGTGCCAGCAGTAGGGGGGGGTGGGCTTTCCTT. Translating it yields CASSRGGWAFL.

This clonotype has a handful of counts. The chain couples TRBV20-1 to TRBJ1-1; D is ambiguous. CDR3 size: 10 residues. Trimming removed 3 bases from V and 11 bases from J, with 10 bases in between. The germline V gene has CDR1 DFQATT and CDR2 SNEGSKA (reference sequence). This CDR3 reads CSASPPRAFF. CDR3 DNA sequence: TGCAGTGCTAGTCCCCCGAGGGCTTTCTTT.

This clonotype was picked up many times. This sequence joins TRBV4-1 and TRBJ1-2; D is unclear. Trimming cost V 1 base and J 3 bases, with 15 bases left between them. The CDR3 has 16 residues. Germline assignment: CDR1 MGHRA and CDR2 YSYEKL. This CDR3 reads CASSQGPPRKDYGYTF. CDR3 nucleotide sequence: TGCGCCAGCAGCCAAGGCCCTCCCCGGAAGGACTATGGCTACACCTTC.

This clonotype came up a few times. In nucleotides, the CDR3 is TGCGCCAGCAGCCAAGAGGGACTAAACATTCAGTACTTC. Translated, it gives CASSQEGLNIQYF. The chain uses TRBV4-1 and TRBJ2-4, with D perhaps TRBD2 (6 bases). Trimming took off 0 bases at V and 6 bases at J, with 6 bases between the two ends. From germline, CDR1 is MGHRA and CDR2 YSYEKL. CDR3 size: 13 residues.

This clonotype turned up a few times. The gene calls are TRBV5-6 and TRBJ2-1; TRBD2 matches at 7 bases. V trimming: 7 bases; J trimming: 0 bases; junction bases outside the gene matches: 7. The CDR3 runs 15 residues. Germline values: CDR1 SGHDT, CDR2 YYEEEE. For the CDR3, the DNA is TGTGCCAGCGGCCCCCGGGACTACTCCTACAATGAGCAGTTCTTC. It is translated as CASGPRDYSYNEQFF.

The V gene is TRBV5-1, the J gene TRBJ1-2; 7 nucleotides match TRBD1. Germline-derived CDR1 and CDR2 are SGHRS and YFSETQ. The CDR3 length is 14 residues. J was trimmed by 7 bases and V by 2 bases; bases with no gene match: 8. The CDR3 loop reads CASSFIGGTSGYTF. CDR3 bases: TGCGCCAGCAGCTTCATAGGGGGCACTTCTGGCTACACCTTC.

Only a few counts were recorded for this clonotype. The V gene is TRBV4-1, the J gene TRBJ1-2, with 7 bases matching TRBD1. V was pared by 2 bases and J by 5 bases, with 5 bases of the junction left unmatched. Germline V gene sequence: CDR1 MGHRA, CDR2 YSYEKL. The CDR3 runs to 14 residues. The CDR3 DNA sequence: TGCGCCAGCAGCCAATGGGGGACAGCTTATGGCTACACCTTC. Residues: CASSQWGTAYGYTF.

This clonotype was seen many times. The V and J genes are TRBV3-1 and TRBJ1-2; D possibly corresponds to TRBD1 (6 bases). V was trimmed by 4 bases and J by 8 bases, leaving 14 bases between them. Germline CDR1 reads LGHDT; CDR2 reads YNNKEL (reference sequence). This CDR3 region has 13 residues. The CDR3 sequence is CASSPFWGGGYTF. The CDR3 region has the DNA TGTGCCAGCAGCCCCTTCTGGGGGGGCGGCTACACCTTC.

J is TRBJ2-2 and V is TRBV4-1; 8 positions match TRBD1. J lost 8 bases, V lost 4 bases, and 12 bases had no gene match. CDR3 length: 16 residues. Germline CDR1 MGHRA, CDR2 YSYEKL. The CDR3 DNA reads TGCGCCAGCAGCCGGACAGGGTTCAGTGATGCGGGGGAGCTGTTTTTT. Translating it yields CASSRTGFSDAGELFF.

In its sample, this clonotype was seen many times. The gene calls are TRBV12-3 or TRBV12-4 and TRBJ1-5; tentative D call: TRBD1 (6 bases). The CDR3 covers 13 residues. With 3 bases removed from V and 7 bases from J, the gap between germline ends came to 10 bases. The CDR3 nucleotides read TGTGCCAGCAGTTTCCCCAGGGGCCAGCCCCAGCATTTT. It specifies CASSFPRGQPQHF.

This clonotype was counted many times. The gene calls are TRBV6-1 and TRBJ2-3; D gene uncertain. Between the trimmed V and J ends, which lost 7 bases and 1 base, there was a span of 9 bases. CDR3 length: 13 residues. CDR1 is MNHNS and CDR2 is SASEGT in the germline V gene. Here the CDR3 reads CASTLDGTDTQYF. The CDR3, as DNA: TGTGCCAGCACCCTAGATGGCACAGATACGCAGTATTTT.

In its sample, this clonotype was seen many times. The chain employs TRBV11-2 and TRBJ2-2, with a weak D call TRBD1 (7 bases). Trimming removed 5 bases at V and 6 bases at J, with 16 bases between. Germline values: CDR1 SGHAT, CDR2 FQNNGV. The CDR3 is 15 amino acids. The CDR3 bases are TGTGCCAGCAGCAAAAGACAGGGAGGATCCGGGGAGCTGTTTTTT. It is translated as CASSKRQGGSGELFF.

This clonotype has more than one count but fewer than ten. The chain recombines TRBV7-9 with TRBJ2-2; 9 positions agree with TRBD2. V lost 6 bases, J lost 0 bases, and 14 bases stayed unmatched. The CDR3 consists of 19 residues. CDR1 is SEHNR and CDR2 is FQNEAQ in the germline V gene (reference sequence). The CDR3 DNA reads TGTGCCAGCAGTGAATGGGGCGGGAGGGCCATATCGAACACCGGGGAGCTGTTTTTT. Translating gives CASSEWGGRAISNTGELFF.

This clonotype came up many times. The CDR3 DNA sequence: TGTGCCAGCAGGGATACAGGGATTGGGACCACTGAAGCTTTCTTT. Translated, it gives CASRDTGIGTTEAFF. The rearrangement uses TRBV6-1 and TRBJ1-1; tentatively, D is TRBD1 (6 bases). The germline V gene encodes CDR1 MNHNS and CDR2 SASEGT. CDR3 length equals 15 residues. Trimming pared 6 bases from V and 4 bases from J, leaving 18 bases between.

Concerning this clonotype: A much larger clone lies one base from this, so it may be a read error. This chain connects TRBV12-3 or TRBV12-4 to TRBJ2-1; 8 bases are shared with TRBD1. CDR3 size: 14 residues. In DNA, the CDR3 is TGTGCCGGCAGCCGGGACAGGCGTTACAATGAGCAGTTCTTC. As protein: CAGSRDRRYNEQFF.

The chain links TRBV28 to TRBJ2-7; TRBD2 might be the D (5 bases). Deletions cut 6 bases from V and 2 bases from J, with 17 bases between. Germline CDR1 and CDR2: MDHEN and SYDVKM. This CDR3 is 15 amino acids long. CDR3 in DNA: TGTGCCAGCAGCAACCCCGGAGGAGCCGCCTACGAGCAGTACTTC. Translated: CASSNPGGAAYEQYF.

This clonotype was observed many times. The V gene is TRBV7-9, the J gene TRBJ1-1; D unresolved. Per germline, CDR1 SEHNR and CDR2 FQNEAQ (reference sequence). V was trimmed by 1 base and J by 0 bases, leaving 9 bases between them. This CDR3 is built from 15 residues. CDR3 nucleotide sequence: TGTGCCAGCAGCTTAGGGGAAAACATGAACACTGAAGCTTTCTTT. Protein: CASSLGENMNTEAFF.

This chain joins TRBV20-1 and TRBJ2-2; D gene unclear. The CDR3 is 11 residues long. Germline loops: CDR1 DFQATT, CDR2 SNEGSKA (reference sequence). V gave up 4 bases and J gave up 4 bases, with 4 bases separating them. In DNA form, the CDR3 reads TGCAGTGCTATTGTCACCGGGGAGCTGTTTTTT. Translating gives CSAIVTGELFF.

On this clonotype: Only one base separates this from a far larger clonotype, so it likely reflects a read error. The CDR3 carries no conserved terminal phenylalanine or tryptophan, so it likely arises from a read error. The chain carries TRBV7-9 and TRBJ2-7; 8 bases agree with TRBD1. The germline V gene encodes CDR1 SEHNR and CDR2 FQNEAQ (reference sequence). V dropped 1 base and J dropped 4; count of bases not matched to a gene: 3. The CDR3 covers 14 residues. The CDR3 protein is CASSLGTGIYEQYL. Here the CDR3 DNA reads TGTGCCAGCAGCTTAGGGACAGGGATATACGAGCAGTACTTG.

This clonotype occurred many times. The chain joins TRBV6-5 to TRBJ2-7; TRBD1 agrees at 9 bases. Trimming removed 0 bases from V and 4 bases from J; junction bases left unmatched: 4. CDR1 MNHEY and CDR2 SVGAGI come from the germline V gene. This CDR3 comprises 15 residues. DNA for the CDR3: TGTGCCAGCAGTTACTCGACGGGACAGGGATACGAGCAGTACTTC. It encodes CASSYSTGQGYEQYF.

The CDR3 here is CASSLQPGLAGSPQFF. The CDR3 nucleotides are TGTGCCAGCAGCTTACAGCCGGGACTAGCGGGCTCCCCGCAGTTCTTC. The chain links TRBV7-2 to TRBJ2-1, with 12 bases lining up with TRBD2. The CDR3 runs to 16 residues. After removal of 2 bases from V and 12 bases from J, the junction contained 11 bases not matched to a gene. Germline lookup yields CDR1 SGHTA and CDR2 FQGNSA.

This clonotype was seen a few times. This could be a read error, since a much larger clone is one nucleotide away. V gene TRBV15 combines with J gene TRBJ2-7, with TRBD1 matching over 8 bases. Germline assignment: CDR1 LNHNV and CDR2 YYDKDF (reference sequence). This CDR3 is 14 amino acids long. Germline trimming cut 1 base from V and 3 bases from J; bases unmatched to any gene: 2. In DNA, the CDR3 is TGTGCCACCAGCAGAGCACAGGGGGACTACGAGCAGTACTTC. Its protein is CATSRAQGDYEQYF.

This clonotype was seen at least ten times. The V call is TRBV18, the J call TRBJ1-4, with 7 bases lining up with TRBD1. Germline V gene sequence: CDR1 KGHSH, CDR2 LQKENI. V shed 2 bases, J shed 6 bases, and the junction held 6 bases outside the gene matches. There are 15 residues in the CDR3. CDR3 sequence: CASSPRDRRYEKLFF. The CDR3 DNA reads TGTGCCAGCTCACCAAGGGACAGAAGATATGAAAAACTGTTTTTT.

The V gene is TRBV24-1, the J gene TRBJ2-1; 7 bases align to TRBD1. From germline, CDR1 is KGHDR and CDR2 SFDVKD. The CDR3 loop spans 13 amino acids. The V gene end was trimmed by 7 bases and the J gene end by 2 bases; junction bases not matched to a gene: 1. The CDR3 sequence is CATRGTAYNEQFF. Written as DNA, the CDR3 is TGTGCCACCAGAGGGACAGCCTACAATGAGCAGTTCTTC.

This clonotype was observed at least ten times. The CDR3 loop reads CASSLEASFTGELFF. DNA for the CDR3: TGTGCCAGCAGCTTAGAGGCTAGTTTCACCGGGGAGCTGTTTTTT. J is TRBJ2-2 and V is TRBV7-2; D not resolved. Trimming removed 1 base at V and 4 bases at J, with 10 bases between. CDR1 is SGHTA and CDR2 is FQGNSA in the germline V gene. This CDR3 has 15 amino acids.